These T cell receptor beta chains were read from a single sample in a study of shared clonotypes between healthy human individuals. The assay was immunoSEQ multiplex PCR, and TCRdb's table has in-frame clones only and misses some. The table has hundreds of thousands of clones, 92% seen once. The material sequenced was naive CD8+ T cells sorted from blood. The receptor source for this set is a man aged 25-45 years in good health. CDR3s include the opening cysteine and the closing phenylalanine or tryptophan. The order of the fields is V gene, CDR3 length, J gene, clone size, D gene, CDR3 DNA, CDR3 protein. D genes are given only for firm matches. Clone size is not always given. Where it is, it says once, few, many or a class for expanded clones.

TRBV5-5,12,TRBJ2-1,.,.,TGTGCCAGCAGCGGGCTGGAAAATGAGCAGTTCTTC,CASSGLENEQFF
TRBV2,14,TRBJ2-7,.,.,TGTGCCAGCAGTGCTCTCGGTGGCTCCTACGAGCAGTACTTC,CASSALGGSYEQYF
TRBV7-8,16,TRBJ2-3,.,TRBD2,TGTGCCAGCAGCTTAATTACGGGACTAGCGGGAGATACGCAGTATTTT,CASSLITGLAGDTQYF
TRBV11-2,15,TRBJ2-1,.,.,TGTGCCAGCAGCTCCGGTCCCGGGTCCCACAATGAGCAGTTCTTC,CASSSGPGSHNEQFF
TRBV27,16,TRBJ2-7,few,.,TGTGCCAGCAGTTTATCCCTATCCAGGAGTGCCTACGAGCAGTACTTC,CASSLSLSRSAYEQYF
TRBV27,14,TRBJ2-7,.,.,TGTGCCAGCAGTATTTACAGTAGCTCCTACGAGCAGTACTTC,CASSIYSSSYEQYF
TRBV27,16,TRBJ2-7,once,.,TGTGCCAGCAGTGCCTCTGGGACCTCCCCCTTCTACGAGCAGTACTTC,CASSASGTSPFYEQYF
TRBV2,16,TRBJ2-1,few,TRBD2,TGTGCCAGCAGTGATATTAGCGGGAGCACCTACAATGAGCAGTTCTTC,CASSDISGSTYNEQFF
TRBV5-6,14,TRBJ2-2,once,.,TGTGCCAGCAGCTTGGTGCAGGACGCCGGGGAGCTGTTTTTT,CASSLVQDAGELFF
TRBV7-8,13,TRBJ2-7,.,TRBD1,TGTGCCAGCAGCTCAGGGGGCGTCTACGAGCAGTACTTC,CASSSGGVYEQYF
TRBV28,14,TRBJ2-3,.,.,TGTGCCAGCGCTTGGGCGTCGAGCACAGATACGCAGTATTTT,CASAWASSTDTQYF
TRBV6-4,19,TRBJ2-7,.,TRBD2,TGTGCCAGCAGTGAACCGATTCGACTAGCGGGAGACACCCCATACGAGCAGTACTTC,CASSEPIRLAGDTPYEQYF
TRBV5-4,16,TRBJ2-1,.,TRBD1,TGTGCCAGCAGGCTGGGAGGACAGGGGCAAGAGAATGAGCAGTTCTTC,CASRLGGQGQENEQFF
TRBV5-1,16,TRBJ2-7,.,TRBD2,TGCGCCAGCAGCACCTCGAGCGGGAGGGCCCAATACGAGCAGTACTTC,CASSTSSGRAQYEQYF
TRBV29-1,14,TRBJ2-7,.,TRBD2,TGCAGCGTCTGCAGACTAGCGGGCTCCTACGAGCAGTACTTC,CSVCRLAGSYEQYF
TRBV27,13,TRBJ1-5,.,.,TGTGCCAGCAGTTTCGAGGGACTTCAGCCCCAGCATTTT,CASSFEGLQPQHF
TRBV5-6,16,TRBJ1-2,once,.,TGTGCCAGCAGCTTGGAGATGACAGCCTCTAACTATGGCTACACCTTC,CASSLEMTASNYGYTF
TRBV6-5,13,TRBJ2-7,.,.,TGTGCCAGCAGTTACTCGACCTTTTACGAGCAGTACTTC,CASSYSTFYEQYF
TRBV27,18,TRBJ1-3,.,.,TGTGCCAGCAGTTTATCGTATCCGGTCAGGGGCTCTGGAAACACCATATATTTT,CASSLSYPVRGSGNTIYF
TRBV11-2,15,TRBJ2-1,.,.,TGTGCCAGCAGCCCCCGAACCGGGACGCAAAATGAGCAGTTCTTC,CASSPRTGTQNEQFF
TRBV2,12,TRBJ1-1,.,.,TGTGCCATAATTAAACCGAACACTGAAGCTTTCTTT,CAIIKPNTEAFF
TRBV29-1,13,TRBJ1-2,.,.,TGCAGCGTTGAAGGAGCAGCTAACTATGGCTACACCTTC,CSVEGAANYGYTF
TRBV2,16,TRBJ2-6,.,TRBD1,TGTGCCAGCACTTGGGACAGTTTTTCTGGGGCCAACGTCCTGACTTTC,CASTWDSFSGANVLTF
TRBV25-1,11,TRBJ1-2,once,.,TGTGCCAGCAGGGGGGTCTATGGCTACACCTTC,CASRGVYGYTF
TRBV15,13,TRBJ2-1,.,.,TGTGCCACCAGCAGAGTACGGTACAATGAGCAGTTCTTC,CATSRVRYNEQFF
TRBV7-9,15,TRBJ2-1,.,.,TGTGCCAGCAGCGAACCGGGACTGGGATCCAATGAGCAGTTCTTC,CASSEPGLGSNEQFF
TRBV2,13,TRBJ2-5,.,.,TGTGCCAGCAGTGAGGCTAGTTATGAGACCCAGTACTTC,CASSEASYETQYF
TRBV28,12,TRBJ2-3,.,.,TGTGCCAGCAGCTCCGGTGAGGATACGCAGTATTTT,CASSSGEDTQYF
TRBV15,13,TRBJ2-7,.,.,TGTGCCACCAGCAGAGGAGTGGTCTACGAGCAGTACTTC,CATSRGVVYEQYF
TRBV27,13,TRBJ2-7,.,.,TGTGCCAGCAGTGGGGGCGGGACCTACGAGCAGTACTTC,CASSGGGTYEQYF
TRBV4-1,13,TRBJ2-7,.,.,TGCGCCAGCAGCCAAGAATATCGGTACGAGCAGTACTTC,CASSQEYRYEQYF
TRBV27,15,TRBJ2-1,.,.,TGTGCCAGCAGTTTTGTCGGTGGTTCCTACAATGAGCAGTTCTTC,CASSFVGGSYNEQFF
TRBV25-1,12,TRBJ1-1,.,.,TGTGCCAGCAGTGAATATGGCCAAGACGCTTTCTTT,CASSEYGQDAFF
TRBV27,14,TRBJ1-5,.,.,TGTGCCAGCAGTTTATTAGGGGTTGGTCAGCCCCAGCATTTT,CASSLLGVGQPQHF
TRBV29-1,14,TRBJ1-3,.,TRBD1,TGCAGCGTTGAAGTAACAGGGGCTGGAAACACCATATATTTT,CSVEVTGAGNTIYF
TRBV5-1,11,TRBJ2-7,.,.,TGCGCCAGCAGCGAAGCAGACGAGCAGTACTTC,CASSEADEQYF
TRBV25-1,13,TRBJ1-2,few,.,TGTGCCAGCAGTGAAAGGGTTTACGAGTGCTACACCTTC,CASSERVYECYTF
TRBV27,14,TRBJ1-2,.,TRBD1,TGTGCCAGCAGTTTTCGACAGGGCTACTATGGCTACACCTTC,CASSFRQGYYGYTF
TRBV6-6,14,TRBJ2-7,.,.,TGTGCCAGCAGCACGGGACTGGACTCCTACGAGCAGTACTTC,CASSTGLDSYEQYF
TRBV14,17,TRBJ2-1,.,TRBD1,TGTGCCAGCAGTCAGGACAGGGAACAGCAACGGGGGCTTGAGCAGTTCTTC,CASSQDREQQRGLEQFF
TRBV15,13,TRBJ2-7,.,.,TGTGCCACCAGCAGTTTAAGATTCGGAGAGCAGTACTTC,CATSSLRFGEQYF
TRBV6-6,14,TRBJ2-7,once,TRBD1,TGTGCCAGCAGTTACACGGGACAGGGCTACGAGCAGTACTTC,CASSYTGQGYEQYF
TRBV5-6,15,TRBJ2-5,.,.,TGTGCCAGCGAAAGTTCCAAGACGGGAGAAGAGACCCAGTACTTC,CASESSKTGEETQYF
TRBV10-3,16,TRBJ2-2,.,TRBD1,TGTGCCATCAGTGAGTCGTGGACAGGGAACACCGGGGAGCTGTTTTTT,CAISESWTGNTGELFF
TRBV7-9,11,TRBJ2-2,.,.,TGTGCCAGCAGCTTGGCCGGGGAGCTGTTTTTT,CASSLAGELFF
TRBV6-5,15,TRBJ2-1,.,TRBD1,TGTGCCAGCAGACGAGCTCTCGGACAGGAAAATGAGCAGTTCTTC,CASRRALGQENEQFF
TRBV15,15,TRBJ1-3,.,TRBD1,TGTGCCACCAGCAAGGACAGGGCGCCTGGAAACACCATATATTTT,CATSKDRAPGNTIYF
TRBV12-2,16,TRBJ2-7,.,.,TGTGCAAGTCGCTTAGCGGGGACAGGGATGTCCTACGAGCAGTACTTC,CASRLAGTGMSYEQYF
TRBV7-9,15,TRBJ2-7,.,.,TGTGCCAGCAGCTCAAACCGGGATCGGGCCTACGAGCAGTACTTC,CASSSNRDRAYEQYF
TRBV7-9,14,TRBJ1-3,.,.,TGTGCCAGCGGCGGGGTCGACACTGGAAACACCATATATTTT,CASGGVDTGNTIYF
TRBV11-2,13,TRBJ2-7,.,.,TGTGCCAGCGGCCCGGGCGTTGCGTACGAGCAGTACTTC,CASGPGVAYEQYF
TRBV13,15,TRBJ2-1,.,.,TGTGCCAGCAGCTTAGAAGGGGGATTGGGTAATGAGCAGTTCTTC,CASSLEGGLGNEQFF
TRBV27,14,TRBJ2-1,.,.,TGTGCCAGCAGACGTAGCGGAGGATACAATGAGCAGTTCTTC,CASRRSGGYNEQFF
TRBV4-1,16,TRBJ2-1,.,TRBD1,TGCGCCAGCAGCCAACAGGGACAGGGGGCGGGAAAAGGTCCGTTCTTC,CASSQQGQGAGKGPFF
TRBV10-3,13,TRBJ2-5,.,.,TGTGCCATCAGTGACGAAGGACCCGAGACCCAGTACTTC,CAISDEGPETQYF